A selection of T cell receptor beta chains follows, all from one sample in a study of CD8 T cells in Susac syndrome. One entry per CDR3 protein, called by TCRdb with MiXCR from the immunoSEQ multiplex PCR reads. The data show some 130,000 distinct CDR3 sequences, roughly 94% seen once. Sequenced: CD4+ T cells from PBMCs. The receptors were gathered from a human donor with multiple sclerosis. Both conserved end residues are part of each CDR3. The D gene is left open where the match is weak. Size is omitted from some rows. Given values are once, few, many or a class for expanded clones.

D gene	clone size	V gene	CDR3 protein
NA	NA	TRBV3-1	CASSQEGVGRSYNEQFF
NA	NA	TRBV29-1	CSVEEIWRTTDTQYF
NA	once	TRBV15	CATSRNLDTIGEEQYF
NA	once	TRBV6-5	CASSQGRQPQHF
NA	NA	TRBV3-1	CASSQQSSGNTIYF
TRBD2	NA	TRBV5-6	CASSFSGTRKGQYF
NA	NA	TRBV12-3/TRBV12-4	CASSFRDEAFF
NA	NA	TRBV7-9	CASSLGHRGGPLGTGELFF
NA	NA	TRBV30	CAWTGANTGELFF
TRBD1	NA	TRBV6-2/TRBV6-3	CASRRDSALTEAFF
NA	NA	TRBV30	CAWDRTGESYEQYF
NA	NA	TRBV5-1	CASSNGKQETQYF
NA	once	TRBV2	CASRQGSYEQYF
TRBD1	NA	TRBV20-1	CSATGGQEYGYTF
NA	NA	TRBV12-3/TRBV12-4	CASNPSDRQYGYTF
NA	NA	TRBV7-9	CASSSPGPGASGELFF
NA	NA	TRBV9	CASNRLLRDGYTF
NA	NA	TRBV29-1	CSVYRGSGELFF
TRBD2	NA	TRBV20-1	CSARAPGLAGSYEQYF
NA	once	TRBV5-4	CASTREWENSPLHF
NA	NA	TRBV5-1	CASSVDSGYGYTF
TRBD1	NA	TRBV29-1	CSASTGRSYEQYF
TRBD1	NA	TRBV5-1	CASSPGQGAIEQFF
NA	NA	TRBV7-8	CASSFSRGLNSNQPQHF
NA	NA	TRBV28	CASSLVGLAQHF
NA	once	TRBV12-3/TRBV12-4	CASSLGTDQPQHF
TRBD1	NA	TRBV29-1	CSVEGVTGGTEAFF
TRBD2	NA	TRBV5-4	CASIGGVDSGANVLTF
NA	NA	TRBV19	CASSGTAFGETQYF
NA	NA	TRBV5-1	CASSVDRQETQYF
TRBD2	NA	TRBV7-2	CASSHPWLAGGQQFF
NA	NA	TRBV7-3	CASSLDPGNQAFF
NA	once	TRBV7-9	CASRGAANTEAFF
NA	NA	TRBV30	CAWTGFPNTGELFF
TRBD2	NA	TRBV9	CASSEGTSGRGYNEQFF
NA	NA	TRBV5-6	CASSSVLTGNTEAFF
TRBD2	NA	TRBV3-1	CASSQDRGRIQETQYF
TRBD1	NA	TRBV19	CASSTDRGQTEAFF
NA	NA	TRBV20-1	CSARLGAGNTIYF
NA	NA	TRBV29-1	CSVDQDSGANVLTF
NA	NA	TRBV9	CASSVVMATEAFF
NA	NA	TRBV30	CAWTPGHEQYF
NA	NA	TRBV25-1	CASSPGRTHEKLFF
TRBD1	NA	TRBV12-5	CASGLGQATNEKLFF
TRBD1	NA	TRBV15	CATSTTGEGTQYF
TRBD2	once	TRBV12-5	CASAEGAGGLSGANVLTF
TRBD2	NA	TRBV14	CASSQAYSGGRKEETQYF
NA	once	TRBV25-1	CASSEAWNYGYTF
NA	NA	TRBV25-1	CASSGRMEAFF
NA	NA	TRBV4-3	CASSQESWYEQYF
NA	NA	TRBV30	CAWKDTPYEQYF
NA	once	TRBV7-2	CASSLVGATKNIQYF
NA	NA	TRBV30	CACSPGVYGYTF
NA	NA	TRBV6-2/TRBV6-3	CATTLGGPYNQPQHF
TRBD2	NA	TRBV20-1	CSALAGGIYEQYF
NA	NA	TRBV29-1	CSVEVSQETQYF
NA	NA	TRBV7-8	CASSRFGEVLETQYF